This entry lists 27 T cell receptor beta chains sequenced from one sample in a study of blood T cell repertoires in COVID-19. Here immunoSEQ multiplex PCR was the method, and the copy in TCRdb shows in-frame clones only, minus some. The data contain 140,000 to 150,000 clones, over 75% of them singletons. Sequencing input: PBMCs or T cells enriched from blood (not recorded which). Every receptor here comes from a woman under 40 with acute COVID-19.

V and J are TRBV18 and TRBJ2-1; TRBD2 is a possible D gene (5 bases). CDR3 length: 15 amino acids. V lost 3 bases and J lost 5, with 14 bases in between. Germline lookup yields CDR1 KGHSH and CDR2 LQKENI. CDR3 amino acids: CASSPGVTLNNEQFF. The CDR3 coding sequence is TGTGCCAGCTCACCGGGAGTAACTTTAAACAATGAGCAGTTCTTC.

V gene TRBV18 combines with J gene TRBJ1-1; no firm D call. This CDR3 is 13 amino acids long. Deletions cut 1 base from V and 1 base from J, with 4 bases between. From germline, CDR1 is KGHSH and CDR2 LQKENI. For the CDR3, the DNA is TGTGCCAGCTCACCACACTGGAACACTGAAGCTTTCTTT. Translating it yields CASSPHWNTEAFF.

The gene calls are TRBV6-4 and TRBJ1-1, with D possibly matching TRBD1 (6 bases). This CDR3 region has 15 residues. Germline loops: CDR1 MRHNA, CDR2 SNTAGT. V gave up 2 bases and J gave up 7 bases, with 17 bases separating them. The CDR3 sequence is CASSDPRQEGYEAFF. CDR3 bases: TGTGCCAGCAGTGACCCCCGACAGGAAGGATATGAAGCTTTCTTT.

The V and J genes are TRBV18 and TRBJ2-7; the match to TRBD2 covers 9 bases. This CDR3 contains 15 residues. Germline CDR1 reads KGHSH; CDR2 reads LQKENI. The J segment lost 1 base and the V segment lost 0 bases, leaving 1 base of the junction unmatched. The CDR3 DNA reads as TGTGCCAGCTCACCACCCCTAGCGGGATCCTACGAGCAGTACTTC. Its translation: CASSPPLAGSYEQYF.

V and J are TRBV27 and TRBJ1-2; 7 nucleotides align to TRBD1. The germline V gene has CDR1 MNHEY and CDR2 SMNVEV (reference sequence). Germline trimming cut 6 bases from V and 5 bases from J; bases unmatched to any gene: 24. The CDR3 consists of 19 residues. The DNA of the CDR3 is TGTGCCAGCAGCCGTTATGCCCCAGGGACAGCAATCATAAAGTATGGCTACACCTTC. Translated: CASSRYAPGTAIIKYGYTF.

The chain carries TRBV7-9 and TRBJ1-2; 9 positions match TRBD1. Unmatched junction bases numbered 9, after V lost 1 base and J lost 6 bases. Germline V lookup: CDR1 SEHNR, CDR2 FQNEAQ (reference sequence). The CDR3 length is 16 residues. The CDR3 DNA is TGTGCCAGCAGCTTAGACCAAGGGACAGGGAGGAATGGCTACACCTTC. Translated: CASSLDQGTGRNGYTF.

The CDR3 DNA follows: TGTGCCACCCAGCTAGCGGGAAACACAGATACGCAGTATTTT. Its translation is CATQLAGNTDTQYF. The rearrangement joins TRBV7-2 to TRBJ2-3; 9 bases fit TRBD2. The CDR3 contains 14 residues. The J segment lost 2 bases and the V segment lost 10 bases, leaving 7 bases of the junction unmatched. Germline V gene sequence: CDR1 SGHTA, CDR2 FQGNSA.

The table lists this clone with a few counts. This chain joins TRBV2 and TRBJ1-1; 7 nucleotides agree with TRBD1. This CDR3 region has 14 residues. J gave up 1 base and V 7 bases, and 6 bases lay outside the gene matches. Looked up from germline, CDR1 is SNHLY and CDR2 is FYNNEI. The CDR3 coding sequence is TGTGCCAGCAAAGGGACAGCCACGAACACTGAAGCTTTCTTT. Residues: CASKGTATNTEAFF.

This chain links TRBV29-1 with TRBJ2-3; D remains ambiguous. CDR3 length equals 12 residues. V lost 2 bases to trimming and J lost 1 base, with 4 bases between them. The germline gives CDR1 SQVTM, CDR2 ANQGSEA. CDR3 coding DNA: TGCAGCGTTGAAACGGGCACAGATACGCAGTATTTT. The encoded protein is CSVETGTDTQYF.

This rearrangement joins TRBV28 to TRBJ1-4; tentative D call: TRBD1 (5 bases). V gave up 5 bases and J gave up 7 bases, with 8 bases separating them. Germline V lookup: CDR1 MDHEN, CDR2 SYDVKM. There are 12 residues in the CDR3. The CDR3 spells CASSQRGEKLFF. The CDR3 nucleotides are TGTGCCAGCAGTCAAAGGGGTGAAAAACTGTTTTTT.

As concerns this clone: The same CDR3 also results from other DNA sequences found in this sample. The rearrangement joins TRBV27 to TRBJ2-7, with 7 bases identical to TRBD1. Germline trimming cut 4 bases from V and 2 bases from J; bases unmatched to any gene: 2. The CDR3 has 13 residues. CDR1 and CDR2 from the germline V gene are MNHEY and SMNVEV (reference sequence). CDR3: CASSYGQAYEQYF. The DNA of the CDR3 is TGTGCCAGCAGTTACGGACAGGCCTACGAGCAGTACTTC.

The chain couples TRBV7-9 to TRBJ1-1; 9 bases align to TRBD1. Germline V gene lookup returns CDR1 SEHNR and CDR2 FQNEAQ (reference sequence). V lost 5 bases and J lost 7; bases outside the gene matches: 8. There are 14 residues in the CDR3. The CDR3 is CASSPLRDRVEAFF. The CDR3 DNA sequence: TGTGCCAGCAGCCCCCTCCGGGACAGGGTTGAAGCTTTCTTT.

The CDR3 DNA sequence: TGCAGCGCCGGGACAGGGGCCAACTATGGCTACACCTTC. This encodes CSAGTGANYGYTF. The gene calls are TRBV29-1 and TRBJ1-2; TRBD1 matches at 10 bases. V lost 7 bases and J lost 2; bases outside the gene matches: 4. The CDR3 is 13 amino acids. CDR1 SQVTM and CDR2 ANQGSEA come from the germline V gene.

The chain is built from TRBV18 and TRBJ1-6; TRBD1 agrees at 10 bases. There are 15 residues in the CDR3. The ends lost 2 bases at V and 10 bases at J; junction bases unmatched: 5. Germline CDR1 and CDR2: KGHSH and LQKENI. In nucleotides, the CDR3 is TGTGCCAGCTCACCAGGACAGGGGGTAGGATCACCCCTCCACTTT. It is translated as CASSPGQGVGSPLHF.

The V gene is TRBV19, the J gene TRBJ2-1, with 13 bases lining up with TRBD2. This CDR3 has 19 amino acids. CDR1 and CDR2 (germline): LNHDA, SQIVND (reference sequence). The J segment lost 3 bases and the V segment lost 3 bases, leaving 11 bases of the junction unmatched. CDR3 in DNA: TGTGCCAGTAGTATGGTAAGCGGGACTAGCGGGACGTTCTACAATGAGCAGTTCTTC. It translates to CASSMVSGTSGTFYNEQFF.

The chain employs TRBV18 and TRBJ1-1; no clear D. The V gene's germline CDR1 is KGHSH and CDR2 LQKENI. The CDR3 is 14 amino acids. V was trimmed by 0 bases and J by 1 base, leaving 6 bases between them. This CDR3 reads CASSPPRKNTEAFF. The CDR3 DNA follows: TGTGCCAGCTCACCACCGCGTAAGAACACTGAAGCTTTCTTT.

This clone appeared a single time. This chain connects TRBV20-1 to TRBJ1-1, with D maybe TRBD1 (6 bases). The CDR3 has 11 amino acids. Germline CDR1 and CDR2: DFQATT and SNEGSKA (reference sequence). Trimming took off 3 bases at V and 9 bases at J, with 11 bases between the two ends. The CDR3 DNA follows: TGCAGTGCTAGGTGGGGGGGGCAAGCTTTCTTT. Translating it yields CSARWGGQAFF.

The chain joins TRBV4-2 to TRBJ2-7; no clear D. With 0 bases removed from V and 3 bases from J, the gap between germline ends came to 12 bases. The CDR3 covers 15 residues. The germline gives CDR1 LGHNA, CDR2 YNFKEQ. CDR3 nucleotides: TGTGCCAGCAGCCAAGATCATGACAATAACTACGAGCAGTACTTC. Translation: CASSQDHDNNYEQYF.

The chain carries TRBV7-3 and TRBJ2-1, with D uncertain. Trimming shortened V by 0 bases and J by 0 bases, and 6 bases separated the two germline ends. Looked up from germline, CDR1 is SGHTA and CDR2 is FQGTGA. This CDR3 contains 15 residues. Here the CDR3 reads CASSLTQSSYNEQFF. The CDR3 bases are TGTGCCAGCAGCTTAACACAGAGCTCCTACAATGAGCAGTTCTTC.

The chain has TRBV18 and TRBJ1-1; D is perhaps TRBD1 (5 bases). Germline loops: CDR1 KGHSH, CDR2 LQKENI. The CDR3 length is 13 residues. V was shortened by 8 bases and J by 1 base, with 11 bases between the two germline ends. The CDR3 spells CASAGTWNTEAFF. CDR3 DNA: TGTGCCAGCGCCGGGACTTGGAACACTGAAGCTTTCTTT.

The chain uses TRBV2 and TRBJ1-5; D is ambiguous. Germline CDR1 and CDR2: SNHLY and FYNNEI. V was shortened by 2 bases and J by 0 bases, with 14 bases between the two germline ends. The CDR3 consists of 17 residues. CDR3 in DNA: TGTGCCAGCAGTGAATATCCCAACTTCAATAGCAATCAGCCCCAGCATTTT. This encodes CASSEYPNFNSNQPQHF.

The chain carries TRBV29-1 and TRBJ1-2; TRBD1 matches 8 bases. Unmatched junction bases numbered 11, after V lost 3 bases and J lost 5 bases. This CDR3 has 15 amino acids. Germline loops: CDR1 SQVTM, CDR2 ANQGSEA. DNA of the CDR3: TGCAGCGTTGATCAGGGGGCAAATTCGGCATATGGCTACACCTTC. This gives the protein CSVDQGANSAYGYTF.

The genes are TRBV2 and TRBJ2-1, with 10 bases that match TRBD2. Germline V lookup: CDR1 SNHLY, CDR2 FYNNEI. The CDR3 spans 18 residues. V shed 3 bases and J 6 bases; nucleotides not matched to a gene: 14. DNA of the CDR3: TGTGCCAGCAGTGATCCCGGCTCAGCTAGCGGGAGACCCAATGAGCAGTTCTTC. It translates to CASSDPGSASGRPNEQFF.

In the case of this clone: A junction boundary mismatches the germline segment, possibly from a read error. V usage is TRBV6-1 and J usage is TRBJ2-7; 7 nucleotides line up with TRBD2. The CDR3 runs 15 residues. Germline assignment: CDR1 MNHNS and CDR2 SASEGT. CDR3 DNA: TGTGCCAGCAGAGAAGGACTAGATGCTTCCTACGAGCAGTACTTC. The encoded protein is CASREGLDASYEQYF.

J is TRBJ2-5 and V is TRBV19, with TRBD2 identical over 7 bases. CDR1 LNHDA and CDR2 SQIVND come from the germline V gene (reference sequence). The CDR3 extends over 17 amino acids. J lost 3 bases, V lost 3 bases, and 13 bases had no gene match. The CDR3 DNA follows: TGTGCCAGTAGTATCTCCGCCCGCGGGAGAGGGGAAGAGACCCAGTACTTC. Residues: CASSISARGRGEETQYF.

The V and J genes are TRBV7-2 and TRBJ2-2; D is possibly TRBD2 (5 bases). Germline values: CDR1 SGHTA, CDR2 FQGNSA. Trimming cost V 1 base and J 1 base, with 10 bases left between them. The CDR3 has 16 amino acids. CDR3 residues: CASSLGGIGNTGELFF. DNA of the CDR3: TGTGCCAGCAGCTTAGGAGGGATAGGGAACACCGGGGAGCTGTTTTTT.

This clone came up once. The J gene is TRBJ2-3, the V gene TRBV28; 11 nucleotides match TRBD2. This CDR3 spans 16 amino acids. Germline CDR1 MDHEN, CDR2 SYDVKM. V lost 4 bases to trimming and J lost 3 bases; unmatched junction nucleotides: 6. CDR3 nucleotide sequence: TGTGCCAGCAGTTCGATAGCGGGAGGGCCTACAGATACGCAGTATTTT. It yields the protein CASSSIAGGPTDTQYF. The full variable domain, completed using reference TRBV28 and TRBJ2-3, is DVKVTQSSRYLVKRTGEKVFLECVQDMDHENMFWYRQDPGLGLRLIYFSYDVKMKEKGDIPEGYSVSREKKERFSLILESASTNQTSMYLCASSSIAGGPTDTQYFGPGTRLTVL.